Shown below are 6 T cell receptor beta chains from a single sample sequenced in a study of post-analysis software for immune sequencing data. The TCR beta cDNA libraries contained unique molecular identifiers. MiXCR, run by TCRdb on the PCR reads, gives a single entry per CDR3 protein. Among under 650,000 distinct CDR3 sequences listed, 40% to 50% were seen once. No antigen has been identified for these receptors. Study-wide results and limits: Patients showed TRBV5-6, TRBV5-1 and TRBV20-1 among roughly 5 TRBV segments more frequent than in controls.

The source material was blood. The receptors derive from a girl aged 5 to 17 with multiple sclerosis.

The chain recombines TRBV4-1 with TRBJ2-4; 9 positions match TRBD1. This CDR3 spans 20 amino acids. The V and J ends lost 3 bases and 0 bases, in that order; junction bases with no gene match: 15. The germline V gene has CDR1 MGHRA and CDR2 YSYEKL. The CDR3 sequence: CASSQLTGTGHLLAKNIQYF. CDR3 bases: TGCGCCAGCAGCCAGCTTACCGGGACAGGGCACCTTTTAGCCAAAAACATTCAGTACTTC.

This chain links TRBV29-1 with TRBJ1-1; D is undetermined. V shed 4 bases and J shed 7 bases, with 16 bases lying between them. The V gene's germline CDR1 is SQVTM and CDR2 ANQGSEA. The CDR3 covers 13 residues. The CDR3 loop is CSVGRWEHSEAFF. The CDR3 DNA follows: TGCAGCGTTGGAAGGTGGGAACATAGTGAAGCTTTCTTT.

V and J are TRBV7-6 and TRBJ1-2; D call uncertain. V was trimmed by 0 bases and J by 2 bases, leaving 10 bases between them. The CDR3 length is 15 residues. Germline CDR1 SGHVS, CDR2 FNYEAQ. CDR3 in amino acids: CASSLAPGTNYGYTF. Written as DNA, the CDR3 is TGTGCCAGCAGCTTAGCCCCAGGAACAAACTATGGCTACACCTTC.

This chain connects TRBV12-3 or TRBV12-4 to TRBJ1-5, with D hard to call. This CDR3 spans 14 amino acids. V was pared by 3 bases and J by 10 bases, with 16 bases between. The CDR3 coding sequence is TGTGCCAGCAGTTTTTCCCTGCAGTCAGGACCCCAGCATTTT. Protein sequence: CASSFSLQSGPQHF.

This clonotype was recorded only once. The CDR3 nucleotides read TGTGCCAGCAGCAAATCGACAGGGACCTCCTCCTACGAGCAGTACTTC. This encodes CASSKSTGTSSYEQYF. The J gene is TRBJ2-7, the V gene TRBV7-9; 7 nucleotides agree with TRBD1. Germline-derived CDR1 and CDR2 are SEHNR and FQNEAQ (reference sequence). V lost 5 bases and J lost 0; bases outside the gene matches: 10. The CDR3 is 16 amino acids.

The chain joins TRBV29-1 to TRBJ2-1; D might be TRBD2 (5 bases). Between the trimmed V and J ends, which lost 0 bases and 15 bases, there was a span of 12 bases. In germline, CDR1 is SQVTM, CDR2 ANQGSEA. CDR3 length: 11 amino acids. The CDR3 DNA reads as TGCAGCGTTGAAGATGGCGGGTACCCGTTCTTC. Protein: CSVEDGGYPFF.